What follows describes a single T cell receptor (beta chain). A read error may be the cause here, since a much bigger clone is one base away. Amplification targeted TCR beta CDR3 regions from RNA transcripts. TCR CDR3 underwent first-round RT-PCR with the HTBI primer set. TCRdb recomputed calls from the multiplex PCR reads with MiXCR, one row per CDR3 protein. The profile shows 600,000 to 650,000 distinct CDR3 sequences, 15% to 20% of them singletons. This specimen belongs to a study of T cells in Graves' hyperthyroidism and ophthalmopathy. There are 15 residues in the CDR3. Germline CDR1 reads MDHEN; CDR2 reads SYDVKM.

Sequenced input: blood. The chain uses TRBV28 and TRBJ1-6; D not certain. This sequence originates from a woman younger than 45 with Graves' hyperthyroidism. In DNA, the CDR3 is TGTGCCAGCAGTTTGAGGGCACTCCCAAATTCATCCCTCCACTTT. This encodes CASSLRALPNSSLHF.